This paragraph reports one T cell receptor beta chain. The germline V and J ends were trimmed by 3 bases and 0 bases, with 28 bases remaining between them. The CDR3 covers 21 residues. CDR1 is SGDLS and CDR2 is YYNGEE in the germline V gene. The sample comes from a study of blood T cell repertoires in COVID-19. Study as a whole: Sources were T cells, B-cell-depleted T cells, or PBMCs; the material itself was cDNA or gDNA.

Participants' own reports of clinical history determined their cohort assignment. Authors' processing steps: Nucleated cell counts were estimated from reference gene primer amplification. The method was immunoSEQ multiplex PCR; TCRdb's version includes in-frame clones alone and lacks a portion of them. V and J calls and clone size are those listed in that table; D and trimming were worked out from the DNA. The sample includes 150,000 to 250,000 clones, more than 65% of them seen just once. Material for sequencing was PBMCs or T cells enriched from blood (not recorded which). The sequence was obtained from a middle-aged man who had recovered from COVID-19. V gene TRBV9 combines with J gene TRBJ1-5, with D perhaps TRBD1 (5 bases). The CDR3 loop reads CASSGWLVGGDQPYSNQPQHF. The CDR3 DNA is TGTGCCAGCAGCGGATGGTTGGTGGGGGGTGACCAACCATATAGCAATCAGCCCCAGCATTTT.